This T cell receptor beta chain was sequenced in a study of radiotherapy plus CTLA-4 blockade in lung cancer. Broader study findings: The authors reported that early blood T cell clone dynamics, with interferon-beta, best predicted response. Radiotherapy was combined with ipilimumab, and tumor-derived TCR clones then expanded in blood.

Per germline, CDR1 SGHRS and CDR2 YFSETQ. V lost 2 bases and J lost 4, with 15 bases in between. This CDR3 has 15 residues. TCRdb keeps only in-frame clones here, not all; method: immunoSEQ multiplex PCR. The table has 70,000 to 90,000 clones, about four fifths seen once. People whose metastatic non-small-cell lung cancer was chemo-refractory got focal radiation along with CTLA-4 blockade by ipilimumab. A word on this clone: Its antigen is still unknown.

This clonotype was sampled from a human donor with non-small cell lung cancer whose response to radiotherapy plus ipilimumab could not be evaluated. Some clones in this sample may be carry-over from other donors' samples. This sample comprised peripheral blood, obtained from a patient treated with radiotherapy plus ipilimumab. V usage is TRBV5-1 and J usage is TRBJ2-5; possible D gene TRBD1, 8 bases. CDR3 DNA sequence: TGCGCCAGCAGCTTCCAGACAGGGGAGGGAGAGACCCAGTACTTC. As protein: CASSFQTGEGETQYF.